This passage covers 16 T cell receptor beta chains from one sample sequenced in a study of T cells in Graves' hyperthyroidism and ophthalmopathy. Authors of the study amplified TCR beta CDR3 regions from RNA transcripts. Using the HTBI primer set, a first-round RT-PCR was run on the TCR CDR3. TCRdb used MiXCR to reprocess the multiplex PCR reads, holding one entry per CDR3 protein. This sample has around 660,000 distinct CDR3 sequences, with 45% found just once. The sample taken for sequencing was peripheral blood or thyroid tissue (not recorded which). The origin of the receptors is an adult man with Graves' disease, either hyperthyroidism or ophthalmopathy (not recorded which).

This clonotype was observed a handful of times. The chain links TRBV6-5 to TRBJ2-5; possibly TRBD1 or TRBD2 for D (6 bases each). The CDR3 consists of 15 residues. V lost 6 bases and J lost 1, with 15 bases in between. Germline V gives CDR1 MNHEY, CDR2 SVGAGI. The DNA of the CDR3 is TGTGCCAGCAGGGGGGCCCGTAGCGGCCAAGAGACCCAGTACTTC. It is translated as CASRGARSGQETQYF.

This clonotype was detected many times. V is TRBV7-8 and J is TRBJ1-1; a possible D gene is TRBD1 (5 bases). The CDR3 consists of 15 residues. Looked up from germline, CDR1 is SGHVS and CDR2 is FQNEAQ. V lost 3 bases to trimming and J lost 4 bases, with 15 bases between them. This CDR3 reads CASSFLDTESTEAFF. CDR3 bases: TGTGCCAGCAGCTTTCTGGACACGGAGAGCACTGAAGCTTTCTTT.

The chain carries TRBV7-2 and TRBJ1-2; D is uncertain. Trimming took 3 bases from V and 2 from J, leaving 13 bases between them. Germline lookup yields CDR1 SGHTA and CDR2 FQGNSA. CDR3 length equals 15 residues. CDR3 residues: CASSLQPDMNYGYTF. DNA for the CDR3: TGTGCCAGCAGCTTGCAGCCCGACATGAACTATGGCTACACCTTC.

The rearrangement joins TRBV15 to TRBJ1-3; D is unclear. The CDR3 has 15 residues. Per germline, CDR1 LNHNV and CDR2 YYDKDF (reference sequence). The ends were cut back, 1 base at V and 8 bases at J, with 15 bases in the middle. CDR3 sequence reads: CATSRVGLIRDTIYF. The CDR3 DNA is TGTGCCACCAGCAGAGTGGGCTTGATTCGGGACACCATATATTTT.

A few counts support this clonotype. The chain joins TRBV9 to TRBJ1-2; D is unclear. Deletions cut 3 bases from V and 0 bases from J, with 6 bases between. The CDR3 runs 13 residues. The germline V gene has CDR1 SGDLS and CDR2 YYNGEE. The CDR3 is CASSAQPNYGYTF. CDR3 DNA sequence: TGTGCCAGCAGCGCACAGCCTAACTATGGCTACACCTTC. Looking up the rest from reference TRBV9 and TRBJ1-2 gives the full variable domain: DSGVTQTPKHLITATGQRVTLRCSPRSGDLSVYWYQQSLDQGLQFLIQYYNGEERAKGNILERFSAQQFPDLHSELNLSSLELGDSALYFCASSAQPNYGYTFGSGTRLTVV.

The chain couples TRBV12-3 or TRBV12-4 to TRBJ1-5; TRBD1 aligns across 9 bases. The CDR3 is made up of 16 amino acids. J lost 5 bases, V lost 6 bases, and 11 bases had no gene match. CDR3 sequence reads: CASSPRTGAGDQPQHF. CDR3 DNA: TGTGCCAGCAGCCCCCGGACAGGGGCAGGGGATCAGCCCCAGCATTTT.

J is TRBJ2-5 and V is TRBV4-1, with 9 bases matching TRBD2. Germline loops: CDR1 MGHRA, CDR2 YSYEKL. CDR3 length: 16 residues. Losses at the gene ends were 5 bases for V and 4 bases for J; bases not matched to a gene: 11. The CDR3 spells CASSATIAGVPETQYF. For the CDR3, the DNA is TGCGCCAGCAGCGCAACGATAGCGGGAGTACCAGAGACCCAGTACTTC.

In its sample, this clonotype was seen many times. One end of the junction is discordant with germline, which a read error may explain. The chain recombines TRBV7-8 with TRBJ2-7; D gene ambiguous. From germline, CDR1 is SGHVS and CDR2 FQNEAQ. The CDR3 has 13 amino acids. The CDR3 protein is CASSLGATYEQYF. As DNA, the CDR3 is TGTGCCAGCAGTTTAGGCGCCACCTACGAGCAGTACTTC.

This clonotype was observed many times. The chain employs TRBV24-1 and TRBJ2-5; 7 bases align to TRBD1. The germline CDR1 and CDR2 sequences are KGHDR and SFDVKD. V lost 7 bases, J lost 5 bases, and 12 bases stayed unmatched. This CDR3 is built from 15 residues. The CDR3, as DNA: TGTGCCACCAGCCCAGGGACAGTCCTTAGCGAGACCCAGTACTTC. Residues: CATSPGTVLSETQYF.

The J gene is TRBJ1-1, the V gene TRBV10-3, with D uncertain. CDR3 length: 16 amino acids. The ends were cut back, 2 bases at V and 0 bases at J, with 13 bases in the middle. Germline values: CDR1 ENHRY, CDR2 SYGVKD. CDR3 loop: CAISETLPGMNTEAFF. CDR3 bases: TGTGCCATCAGTGAGACCTTACCGGGAATGAACACTGAAGCTTTCTTT.

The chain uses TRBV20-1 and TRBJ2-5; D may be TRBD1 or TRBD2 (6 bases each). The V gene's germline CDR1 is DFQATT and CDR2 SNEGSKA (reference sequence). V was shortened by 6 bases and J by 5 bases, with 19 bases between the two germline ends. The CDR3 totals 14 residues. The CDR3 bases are TGCAGTGCAAACATCCAGGGGACTGAGGAGACCCAGTACTTC. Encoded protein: CSANIQGTEETQYF.

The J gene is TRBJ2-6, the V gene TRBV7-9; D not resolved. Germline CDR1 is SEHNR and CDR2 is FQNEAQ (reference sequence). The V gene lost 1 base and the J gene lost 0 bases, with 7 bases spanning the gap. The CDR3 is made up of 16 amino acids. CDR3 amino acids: CASSLDIASGANVLTF. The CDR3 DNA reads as TGTGCCAGCAGCTTAGATATAGCCTCTGGGGCCAACGTCCTGACTTTC.

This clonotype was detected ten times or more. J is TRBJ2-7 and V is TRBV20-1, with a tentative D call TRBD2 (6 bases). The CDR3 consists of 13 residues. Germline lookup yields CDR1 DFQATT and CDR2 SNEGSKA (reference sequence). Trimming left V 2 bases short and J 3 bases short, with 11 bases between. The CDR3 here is CSARSSGDYEQYF. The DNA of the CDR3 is TGCAGTGCTAGATCGTCGGGGGACTACGAGCAGTACTTC.

The CDR3 loop reads CSAPQTSPTNYGYTF. DNA for the CDR3: TGCAGTGCGCCTCAGACATCTCCCACTAACTATGGCTACACCTTC. V usage is TRBV20-1 and J usage is TRBJ1-2; D gene uncertain. The CDR3 contains 15 residues. The germline gives CDR1 DFQATT, CDR2 SNEGSKA (reference sequence). V was trimmed by 6 bases and J by 0 bases, leaving 17 bases between them.

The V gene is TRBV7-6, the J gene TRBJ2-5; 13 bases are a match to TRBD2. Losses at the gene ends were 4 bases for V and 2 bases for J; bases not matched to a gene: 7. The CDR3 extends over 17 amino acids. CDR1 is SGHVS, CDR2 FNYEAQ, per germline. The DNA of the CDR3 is TGTGCCAGCAGCTCAGGACCGGGACTAGCGGGACAAGAGACCCAGTACTTC. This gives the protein CASSSGPGLAGQETQYF.

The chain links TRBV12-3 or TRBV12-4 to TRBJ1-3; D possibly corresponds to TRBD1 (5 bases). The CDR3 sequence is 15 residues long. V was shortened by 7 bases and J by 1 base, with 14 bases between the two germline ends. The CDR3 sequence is CASTTGGASGNTIYF. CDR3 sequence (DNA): TGTGCCAGCACCACCGGTGGGGCTTCTGGAAACACCATATATTTT.